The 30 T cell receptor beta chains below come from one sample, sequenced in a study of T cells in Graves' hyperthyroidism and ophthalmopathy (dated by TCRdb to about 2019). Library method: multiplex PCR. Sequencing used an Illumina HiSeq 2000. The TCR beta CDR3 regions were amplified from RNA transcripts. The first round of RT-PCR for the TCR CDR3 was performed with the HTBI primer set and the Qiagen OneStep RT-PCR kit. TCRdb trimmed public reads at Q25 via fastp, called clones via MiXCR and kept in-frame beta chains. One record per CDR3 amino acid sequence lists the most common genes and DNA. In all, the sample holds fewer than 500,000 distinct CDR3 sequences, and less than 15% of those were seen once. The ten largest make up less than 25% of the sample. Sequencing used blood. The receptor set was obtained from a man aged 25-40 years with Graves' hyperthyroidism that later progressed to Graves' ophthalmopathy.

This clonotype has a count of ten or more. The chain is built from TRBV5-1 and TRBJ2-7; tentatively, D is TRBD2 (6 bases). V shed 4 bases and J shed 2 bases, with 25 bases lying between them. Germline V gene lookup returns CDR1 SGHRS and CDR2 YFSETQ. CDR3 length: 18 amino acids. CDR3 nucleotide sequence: TGCGCCAGCAGCCGCCTCCCCCTTCTAGCGACTTCACCCTACGAGCAGTACTTC. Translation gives CASSRLPLLATSPYEQYF.

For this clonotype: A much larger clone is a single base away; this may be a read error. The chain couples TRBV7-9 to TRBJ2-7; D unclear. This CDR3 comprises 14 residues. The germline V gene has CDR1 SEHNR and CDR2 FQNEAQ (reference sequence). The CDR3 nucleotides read TGTGCCAGCAGCTTAGAGGAGAGCTCCTACGAGCGGTACTTC. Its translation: CASSLEESSYERYF.

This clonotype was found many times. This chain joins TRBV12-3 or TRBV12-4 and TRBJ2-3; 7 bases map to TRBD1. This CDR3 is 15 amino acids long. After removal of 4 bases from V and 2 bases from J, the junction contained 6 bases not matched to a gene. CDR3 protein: CASSSTTGLTDTQYF. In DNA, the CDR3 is TGTGCCAGCAGTTCTACGACAGGGCTCACAGATACGCAGTATTTT.

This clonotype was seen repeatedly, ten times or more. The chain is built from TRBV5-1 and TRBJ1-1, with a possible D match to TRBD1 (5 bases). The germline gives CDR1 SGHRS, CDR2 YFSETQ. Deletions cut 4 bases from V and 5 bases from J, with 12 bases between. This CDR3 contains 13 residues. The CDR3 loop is CASSGQGGTEAFF. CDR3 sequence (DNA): TGCGCCAGCAGCGGGCAGGGAGGGACTGAAGCTTTCTTT.

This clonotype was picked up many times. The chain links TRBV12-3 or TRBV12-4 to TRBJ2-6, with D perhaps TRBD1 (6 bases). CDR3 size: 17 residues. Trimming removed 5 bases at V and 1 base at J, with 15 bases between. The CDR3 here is CASSGTQSPSGANVLTF. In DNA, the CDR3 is TGTGCCAGCAGTGGGACACAGTCTCCGTCTGGGGCCAACGTCCTGACTTTC.

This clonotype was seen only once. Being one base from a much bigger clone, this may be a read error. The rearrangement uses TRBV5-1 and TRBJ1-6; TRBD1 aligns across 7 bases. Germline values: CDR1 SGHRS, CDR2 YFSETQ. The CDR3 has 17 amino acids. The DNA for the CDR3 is TGCGCCAGCAGCCCGGGGACAGCTTTTGTCCATAATTCACCCGTCCACTTT. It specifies CASSPGTAFVHNSPVHF.

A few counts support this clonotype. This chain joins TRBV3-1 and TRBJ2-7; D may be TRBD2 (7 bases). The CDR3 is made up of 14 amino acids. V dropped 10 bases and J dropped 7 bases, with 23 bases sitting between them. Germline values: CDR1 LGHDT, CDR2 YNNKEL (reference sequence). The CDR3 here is CATAPGRGAREQYF. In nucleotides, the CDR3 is TGTGCCACCGCCCCCGGACGGGGGGCACGGGAGCAGTACTTC.

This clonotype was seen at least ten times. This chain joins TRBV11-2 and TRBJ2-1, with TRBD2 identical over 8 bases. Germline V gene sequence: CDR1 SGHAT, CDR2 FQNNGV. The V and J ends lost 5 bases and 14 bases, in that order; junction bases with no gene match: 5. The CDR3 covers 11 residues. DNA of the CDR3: TGTGCCAGCAGCCCCGGGACTAGGAAGTTCTTC. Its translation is CASSPGTRKFF.

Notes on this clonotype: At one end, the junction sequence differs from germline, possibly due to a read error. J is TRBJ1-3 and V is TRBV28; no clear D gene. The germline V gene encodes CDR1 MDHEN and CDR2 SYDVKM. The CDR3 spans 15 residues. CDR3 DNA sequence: TGTGCCGGCAGGCAGGTCCCTTACTCTGGAAACACCATATATTTT. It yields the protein CAGRQVPYSGNTIYF. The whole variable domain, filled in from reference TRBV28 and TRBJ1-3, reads DVKVTQSSRYLVKRTGEKVFLECVQDMDHENMFWYRQDPGLGLRLIYFSYDVKMKEKGDIPEGYSVSREKKERFSLILESASTNQTSMYLCAGRQVPYSGNTIYFGEGSWLTVV.

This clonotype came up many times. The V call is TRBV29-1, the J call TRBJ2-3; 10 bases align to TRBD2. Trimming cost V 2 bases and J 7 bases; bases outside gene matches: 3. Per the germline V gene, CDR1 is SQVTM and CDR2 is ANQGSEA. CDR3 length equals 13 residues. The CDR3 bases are TGCAGCGTTGAACTAGCGGGAGCCAATACGCAGTATTTT. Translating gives CSVELAGANTQYF.

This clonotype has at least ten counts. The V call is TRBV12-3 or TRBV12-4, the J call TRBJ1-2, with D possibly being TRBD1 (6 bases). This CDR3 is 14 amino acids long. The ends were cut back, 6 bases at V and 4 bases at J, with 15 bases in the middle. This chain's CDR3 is CASSRRARGYGYTF. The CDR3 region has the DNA TGTGCCAGCAGCCGCCGGGCCAGGGGCTATGGCTACACCTTC.

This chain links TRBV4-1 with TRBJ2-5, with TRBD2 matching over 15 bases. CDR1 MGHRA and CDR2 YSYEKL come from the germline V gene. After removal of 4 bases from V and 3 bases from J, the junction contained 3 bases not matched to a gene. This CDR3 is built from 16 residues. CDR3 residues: CASSPRTSGGEETQYF. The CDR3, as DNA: TGCGCCAGCAGCCCGAGGACTAGCGGGGGGGAAGAGACCCAGTACTTC.

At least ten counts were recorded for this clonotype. The CDR3 loop is CSARDRPVNTEAFF. In DNA, the CDR3 is TGCAGTGCTAGAGATAGACCGGTGAACACTGAAGCTTTCTTT. This chain joins TRBV20-1 and TRBJ1-1, with unresolved D. V lost 0 bases and J 0 bases, leaving 8 bases between the germline ends. CDR1 is DFQATT, CDR2 SNEGSKA, per germline (reference sequence). This CDR3 has 14 residues.

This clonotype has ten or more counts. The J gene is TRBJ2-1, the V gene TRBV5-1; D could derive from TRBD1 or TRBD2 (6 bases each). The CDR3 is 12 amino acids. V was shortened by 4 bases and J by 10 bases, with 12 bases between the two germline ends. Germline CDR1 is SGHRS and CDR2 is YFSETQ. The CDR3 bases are TGCGCCAGCAGCCCGGGGGCCGGGGAGCAGTTCTTC. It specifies CASSPGAGEQFF.

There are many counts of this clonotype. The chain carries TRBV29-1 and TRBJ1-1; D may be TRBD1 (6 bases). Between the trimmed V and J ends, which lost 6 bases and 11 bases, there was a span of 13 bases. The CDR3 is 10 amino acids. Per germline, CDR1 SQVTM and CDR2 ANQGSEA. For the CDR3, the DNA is TGCAGCGTCCGGACAGCCGAGGCTTTCTTT. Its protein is CSVRTAEAFF.

This CDR3 reads CASSLVGGGAGETQYF. The DNA of the CDR3 is TGTGCCAGCAGCTTAGTCGGCGGGGGGGCCGGGGAGACCCAGTACTTC. This sequence joins TRBV7-2 and TRBJ2-5, with 9 bases aligning to TRBD2. In germline, CDR1 is SGHTA, CDR2 FQGNSA. The V segment lost 1 base and the J segment 5 bases; nucleotides outside the gene matches: 8. The CDR3 has 16 amino acids.

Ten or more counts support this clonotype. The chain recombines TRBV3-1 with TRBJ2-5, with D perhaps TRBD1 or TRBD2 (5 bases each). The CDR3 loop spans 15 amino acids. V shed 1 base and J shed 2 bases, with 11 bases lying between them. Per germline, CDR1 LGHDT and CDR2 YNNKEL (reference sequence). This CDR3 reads CASSQATGGQETQYF. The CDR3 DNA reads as TGTGCCAGCAGCCAAGCTACAGGAGGTCAAGAGACCCAGTACTTC.

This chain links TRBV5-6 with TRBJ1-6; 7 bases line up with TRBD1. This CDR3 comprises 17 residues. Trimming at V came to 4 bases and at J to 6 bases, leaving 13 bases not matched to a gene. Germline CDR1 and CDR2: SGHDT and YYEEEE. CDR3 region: CASSPQGGRRRNSPLHF. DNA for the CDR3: TGTGCCAGCAGCCCGCAGGGGGGGAGGCGTCGTAATTCACCCCTCCACTTT.

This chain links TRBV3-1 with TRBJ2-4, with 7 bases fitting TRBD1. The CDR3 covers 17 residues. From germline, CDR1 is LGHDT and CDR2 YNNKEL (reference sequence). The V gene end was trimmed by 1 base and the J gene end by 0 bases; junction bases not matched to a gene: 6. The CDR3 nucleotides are TGTGCCAGCAGCCAAGTAAGGACAGGTTTAGCCAAAAACATTCAGTACTTC. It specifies CASSQVRTGLAKNIQYF.

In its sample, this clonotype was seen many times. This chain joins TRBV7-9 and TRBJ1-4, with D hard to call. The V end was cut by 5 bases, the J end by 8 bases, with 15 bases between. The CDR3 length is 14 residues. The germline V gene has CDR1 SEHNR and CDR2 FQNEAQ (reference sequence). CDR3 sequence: CASSNQGQIEKLFF. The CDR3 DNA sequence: TGTGCCAGCAGCAACCAAGGTCAGATCGAAAAACTGTTTTTT.

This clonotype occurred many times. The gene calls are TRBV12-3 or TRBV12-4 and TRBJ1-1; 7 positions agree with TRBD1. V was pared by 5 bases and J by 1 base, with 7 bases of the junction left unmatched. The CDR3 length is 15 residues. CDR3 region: CASSLRTGGNTEAFF. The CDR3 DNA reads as TGTGCCAGCAGTCTCCGGACAGGTGGGAACACTGAAGCTTTCTTT.

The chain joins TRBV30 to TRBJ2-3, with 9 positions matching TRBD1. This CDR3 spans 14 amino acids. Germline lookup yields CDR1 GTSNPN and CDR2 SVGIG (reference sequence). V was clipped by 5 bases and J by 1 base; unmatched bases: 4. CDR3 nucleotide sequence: TGTGCCTGGGGGACAGGGATGGGCACAGATACGCAGTATTTT. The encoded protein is CAWGTGMGTDTQYF. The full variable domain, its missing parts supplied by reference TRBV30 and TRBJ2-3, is SQTIHQWPATLVQPVGSPLSLECTVEGTSNPNLYWYRQAAGRGLQLLFYSVGIGQISSEVPQNLSASRPQDRQFILSSKKLLLSDSGFYLCAWGTGMGTDTQYFGPGTRLTVL.

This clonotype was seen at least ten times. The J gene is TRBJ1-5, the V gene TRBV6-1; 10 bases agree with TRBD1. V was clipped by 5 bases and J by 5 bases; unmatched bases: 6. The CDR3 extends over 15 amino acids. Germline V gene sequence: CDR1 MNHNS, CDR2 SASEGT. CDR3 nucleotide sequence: TGTGCCAGCAGTTCCTACGGACAGGGGGATCAGCCCCAGCATTTT. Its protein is CASSSYGQGDQPQHF.

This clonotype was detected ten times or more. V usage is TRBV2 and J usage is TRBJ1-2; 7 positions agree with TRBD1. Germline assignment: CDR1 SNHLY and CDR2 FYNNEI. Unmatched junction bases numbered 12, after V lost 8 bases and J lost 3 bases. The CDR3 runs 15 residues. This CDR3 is CASSGGYRGDYGYTF. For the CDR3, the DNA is TGTGCCAGCTCCGGGGGGTACAGGGGAGACTATGGCTACACCTTC.

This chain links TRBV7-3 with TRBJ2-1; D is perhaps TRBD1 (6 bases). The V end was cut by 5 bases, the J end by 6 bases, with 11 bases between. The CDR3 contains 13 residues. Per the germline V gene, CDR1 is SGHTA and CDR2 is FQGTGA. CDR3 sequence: CASSPEDSNEQFF. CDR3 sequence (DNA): TGTGCCAGCAGCCCGGAGGACAGCAATGAGCAGTTCTTC.

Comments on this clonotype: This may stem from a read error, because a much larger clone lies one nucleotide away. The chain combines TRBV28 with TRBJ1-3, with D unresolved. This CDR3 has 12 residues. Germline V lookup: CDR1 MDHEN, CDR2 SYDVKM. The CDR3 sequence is CTSSVRGNTIYF. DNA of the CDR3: TGTACCAGCAGTGTACGGGGAAACACCATATATTTT.

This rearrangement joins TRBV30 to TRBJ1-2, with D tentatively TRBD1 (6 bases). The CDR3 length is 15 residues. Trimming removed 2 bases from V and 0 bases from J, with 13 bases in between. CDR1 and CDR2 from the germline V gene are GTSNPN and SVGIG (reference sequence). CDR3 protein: CAWSPPGHPNYGYTF. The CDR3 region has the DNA TGTGCCTGGAGTCCCCCGGGACACCCTAACTATGGCTACACCTTC.

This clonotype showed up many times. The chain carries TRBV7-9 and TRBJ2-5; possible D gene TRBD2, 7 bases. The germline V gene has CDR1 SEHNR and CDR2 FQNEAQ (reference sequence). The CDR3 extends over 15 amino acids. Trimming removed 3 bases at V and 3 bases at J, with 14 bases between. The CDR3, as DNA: TGTGCCAGCAGCTTGGGGGGGGCGCACAAAGAGACCCAGTACTTC. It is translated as CASSLGGAHKETQYF. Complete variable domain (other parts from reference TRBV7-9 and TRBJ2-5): DTGVSQNPRHKITKRGQNVTFRCDPISEHNRLYWYRQTLGQGPEFLTYFQNEAQLEKSRLLSDRFSAERPKGSFSTLEIQRTEQGDSAMYLCASSLGGAHKETQYFGPGTRLLVL.

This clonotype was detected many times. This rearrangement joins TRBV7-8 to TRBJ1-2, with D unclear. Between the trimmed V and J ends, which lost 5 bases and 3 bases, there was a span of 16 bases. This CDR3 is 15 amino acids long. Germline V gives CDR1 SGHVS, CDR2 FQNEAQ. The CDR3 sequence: CASSPRLWSDYGYTF. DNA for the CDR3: TGTGCCAGCAGCCCCCGCCTCTGGAGCGACTATGGCTACACCTTC. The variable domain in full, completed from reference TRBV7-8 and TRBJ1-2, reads GAGVSQSPRYKVAKRGQDVALRCDPISGHVSLFWYQQALGQGPEFLTYFQNEAQLDKSGLPSDRFFAERPEGSVSTLKIQRTQQEDSAVYLCASSPRLWSDYGYTFGSGTRLTVV.

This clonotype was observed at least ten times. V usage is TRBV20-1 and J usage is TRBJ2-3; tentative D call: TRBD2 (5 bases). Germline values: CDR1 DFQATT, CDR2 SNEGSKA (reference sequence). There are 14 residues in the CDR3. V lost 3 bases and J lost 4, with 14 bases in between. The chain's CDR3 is CSARGALEADTQYF. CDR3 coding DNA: TGCAGTGCTAGGGGCGCCCTGGAGGCAGATACGCAGTATTTT.